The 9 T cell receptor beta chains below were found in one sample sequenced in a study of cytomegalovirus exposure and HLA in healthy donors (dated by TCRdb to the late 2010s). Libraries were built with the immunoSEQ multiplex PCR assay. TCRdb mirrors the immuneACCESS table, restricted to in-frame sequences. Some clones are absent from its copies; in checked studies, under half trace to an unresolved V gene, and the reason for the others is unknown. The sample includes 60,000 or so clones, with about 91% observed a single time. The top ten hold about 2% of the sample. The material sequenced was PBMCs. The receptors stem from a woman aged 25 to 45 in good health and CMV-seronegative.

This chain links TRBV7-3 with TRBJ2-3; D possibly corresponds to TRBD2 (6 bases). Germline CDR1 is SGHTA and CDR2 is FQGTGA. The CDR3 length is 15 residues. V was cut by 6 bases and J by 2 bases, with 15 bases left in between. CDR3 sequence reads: CASRFPGLDTDTQYF. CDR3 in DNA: TGTGCCAGCAGATTTCCGGGACTTGACACAGATACGCAGTATTTT.

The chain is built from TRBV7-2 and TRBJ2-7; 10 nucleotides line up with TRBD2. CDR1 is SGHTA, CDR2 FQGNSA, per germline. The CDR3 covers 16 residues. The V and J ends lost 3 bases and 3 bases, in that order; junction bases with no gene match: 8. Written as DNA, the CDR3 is TGTGCCAGCAGCTTGGCCGCTCTAGCGGGAGACTACGAGCAGTACTTC. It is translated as CASSLAALAGDYEQYF.

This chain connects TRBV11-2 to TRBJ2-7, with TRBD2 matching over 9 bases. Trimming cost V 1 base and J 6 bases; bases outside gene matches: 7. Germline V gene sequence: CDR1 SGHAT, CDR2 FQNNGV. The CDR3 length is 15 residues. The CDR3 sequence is CASSLVVAGAGEQYF. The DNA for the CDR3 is TGTGCCAGCAGCTTAGTTGTAGCGGGAGCAGGCGAGCAGTACTTC.

The CDR3 DNA reads TGTGCCAGTAGGGACCAGGACACCAGCCAAGAGACCCAGTACTTC. Residues: CASRDQDTSQETQYF. V is TRBV19 and J is TRBJ2-5; the D gene is possibly TRBD1 (5 bases). Germline CDR1 LNHDA, CDR2 SQIVND (reference sequence). Deletions cut 6 bases from V and 1 base from J, with 15 bases between. The CDR3 totals 15 residues.

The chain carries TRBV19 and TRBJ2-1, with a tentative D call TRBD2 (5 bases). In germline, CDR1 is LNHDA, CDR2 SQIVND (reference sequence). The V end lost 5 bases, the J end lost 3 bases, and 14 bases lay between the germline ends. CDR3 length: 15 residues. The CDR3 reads CASSPDEGFYNEQFF. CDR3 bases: TGTGCCAGTAGTCCGGACGAGGGCTTCTACAATGAGCAGTTCTTC.

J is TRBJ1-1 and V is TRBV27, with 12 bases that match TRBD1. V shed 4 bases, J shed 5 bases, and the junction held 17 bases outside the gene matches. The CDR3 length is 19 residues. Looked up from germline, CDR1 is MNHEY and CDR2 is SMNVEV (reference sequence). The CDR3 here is CASSSLAGTGGAGVTEAFF. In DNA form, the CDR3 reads TGTGCCAGCAGTTCTCTCGCCGGGACAGGGGGCGCGGGGGTGACTGAAGCTTTCTTT.

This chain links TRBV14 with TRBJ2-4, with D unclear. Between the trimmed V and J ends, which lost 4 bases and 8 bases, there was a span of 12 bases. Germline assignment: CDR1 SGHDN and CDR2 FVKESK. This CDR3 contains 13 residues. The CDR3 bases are TGTGCCAGCAGCCCATCCTCCGTAGACATTCAGTACTTC. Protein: CASSPSSVDIQYF.

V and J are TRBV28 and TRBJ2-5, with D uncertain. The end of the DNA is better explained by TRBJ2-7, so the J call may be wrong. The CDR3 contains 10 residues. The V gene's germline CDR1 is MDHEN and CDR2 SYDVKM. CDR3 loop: CATQENEQYF. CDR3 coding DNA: TGTGCCACCCAGGAAAACGAGCAGTACTTC.

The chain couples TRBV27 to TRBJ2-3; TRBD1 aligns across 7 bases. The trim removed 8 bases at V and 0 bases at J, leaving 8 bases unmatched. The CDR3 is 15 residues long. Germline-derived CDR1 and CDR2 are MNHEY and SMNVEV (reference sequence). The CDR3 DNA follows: TGTGCCAGCGCACTGGGGACAGCTAGCACAGATACGCAGTATTTT. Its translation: CASALGTASTDTQYF.